Presented here are 20 T cell receptor beta chains from one specimen sequenced in a study of cytomegalovirus exposure and HLA in healthy donors. 13 Jbeta primers and 60 Vbeta primers were used for the PCR. Assay: immunoSEQ multiplex PCR; the TCRdb copy retains only in-frame clones and omits some. The sample yields about 130,000 clones, around three quarters seen once. Sequencing was carried out using PBMCs. The source of these receptors is a woman aged 55-75 years in good health and CMV-seropositive.

V and J are TRBV5-8 and TRBJ2-5; D is perhaps TRBD2 (6 bases). Germline V lookup: CDR1 SGHTS, CDR2 YDEGEE. The ends were cut back, 7 bases at V and 7 bases at J, with 17 bases in the middle. The CDR3 length is 13 residues. The CDR3 sequence is CASAKGRSGTQYF. In DNA form, the CDR3 reads TGTGCCAGCGCCAAAGGGAGGTCGGGGACCCAGTACTTC.

The gene calls are TRBV7-3 and TRBJ1-6, with D possibly matching TRBD1 (6 bases). The germline CDR1 and CDR2 sequences are SGHTA and FQGTGA. The CDR3 extends over 13 amino acids. V was shortened by 5 bases and J by 13 bases, with 15 bases between the two germline ends. The CDR3 spells CASSPGMGAPLHF. The CDR3 coding sequence is TGTGCCAGCAGCCCAGGCATGGGGGCTCCCCTCCACTTT.

There are a few counts of this clone. The rearrangement links TRBV5-4 to TRBJ1-2; unclear D gene. The germline V gene has CDR1 SGHNT and CDR2 YYREEE (reference sequence). V was shortened by 0 bases and J by 11 bases, with 20 bases between the two germline ends. CDR3 length: 15 amino acids. CDR3 residues: CASSLEGRRLLGYTF. Here the CDR3 DNA reads TGTGCCAGCAGCTTGGAGGGCAGGAGGCTCTTAGGTTACACCTTC.

This clone was recorded a few times. The V and J genes are TRBV6-1 and TRBJ1-1; D is unresolved. This CDR3 comprises 14 residues. Trimming pared 5 bases from V and 0 bases from J, leaving 10 bases between. CDR1 is MNHNS, CDR2 SASEGT, per germline. CDR3 region: CASSLSTVNTEAFF. CDR3 DNA sequence: TGTGCCAGCAGTTTAAGTACAGTGAACACTGAAGCTTTCTTT.

The V call is TRBV18, the J call TRBJ2-5; TRBD2 matches at 7 bases. The V gene's germline CDR1 is KGHSH and CDR2 LQKENI. The CDR3 is 16 amino acids. V was pared by 1 base and J by 7 bases, with 12 bases of the junction left unmatched. CDR3 sequence reads: CASSPRSSGGGRTQYF. For the CDR3, the DNA is TGTGCCAGCTCACCACGATCTAGCGGTGGCGGGCGGACCCAGTACTTC.

This chain joins TRBV5-1 and TRBJ1-4; D is possibly TRBD1 (6 bases). The V end was cut by 0 bases, the J end by 7 bases, with 13 bases between. The CDR3 totals 15 residues. The germline gives CDR1 SGHRS, CDR2 YFSETQ. CDR3 amino acids: CASSLVGTRGEKLFF. Here the CDR3 DNA reads TGCGCCAGCAGCTTGGTTGGGACCAGGGGTGAAAAACTGTTTTTT.

By share, this clone ranks as medium-sized. This chain uses TRBV27 with TRBJ2-7; 7 bases agree with TRBD1. Germline loops: CDR1 MNHEY, CDR2 SMNVEV (reference sequence). CDR3 length: 15 residues. V shed 8 bases and J 4 bases; nucleotides not matched to a gene: 14. CDR3: CASALLRDSLYEQYF. CDR3 DNA sequence: TGTGCCAGCGCCCTCCTCCGGGACAGCCTATACGAGCAGTACTTC.

The chain uses TRBV6-6 and TRBJ2-5, with D perhaps TRBD2 (6 bases). Germline CDR1 MNHNY, CDR2 SVGAGI (reference sequence). V was clipped by 5 bases and J by 5 bases, with 15 bases between them. The CDR3 length is 14 residues. CDR3 bases: TGTGCCAGCAGTCTCCCCGGGGGTTGGGAGACCCAGTACTTC. Amino acid sequence: CASSLPGGWETQYF.

The chain carries TRBV2 and TRBJ1-4, with 7 bases fitting TRBD1. This CDR3 is built from 15 residues. Germline-derived CDR1 and CDR2 are SNHLY and FYNNEI. V lost 5 bases to trimming and J lost 8 bases; unmatched junction nucleotides: 11. The DNA of the CDR3 is TGTGCCAGCAGTCGGACAGGCCGGGAAGGGGAAAAACTGTTTTTT. Its translation: CASSRTGREGEKLFF.

The CDR3 region has the DNA TGCGCCAGCAGAGACGATCTTAATCTAGACGGGTCCCAGTACTTC. It codes for CASRDDLNLDGSQYF. The chain has TRBV10-2 and TRBJ2-5; the D is unclear. This CDR3 is 15 amino acids long. Germline values: CDR1 WSHSY, CDR2 SAAADI. The V and J ends lost 6 bases and 9 bases respectively, with 23 bases between them.

V and J are TRBV9 and TRBJ2-3, with 8 bases that match TRBD2. The CDR3 sequence is 13 residues long. V was pared by 7 bases and J by 1 base, with 2 bases of the junction left unmatched. Per the germline V gene, CDR1 is SGDLS and CDR2 is YYNGEE. CDR3 bases: TGTGCCAGCCAGACTAGCGGCACAGATACGCAGTATTTT. Protein: CASQTSGTDTQYF.

The chain combines TRBV7-3 with TRBJ1-1; no definite D call. The CDR3 length is 14 residues. The germline V and J ends were trimmed by 5 bases and 2 bases, with 12 bases remaining between them. Germline V gene sequence: CDR1 SGHTA, CDR2 FQGTGA. CDR3 protein: CASSPDRENTEAFF. The CDR3 DNA follows: TGTGCCAGCAGCCCTGATCGGGAAAACACTGAAGCTTTCTTT.

The chain is built from TRBV13 and TRBJ2-7, with D maybe TRBD2 (6 bases). The germline V and J ends were trimmed by 0 bases and 4 bases, with 7 bases remaining between them. The germline V gene has CDR1 PRHDT and CDR2 FYEKMQ (reference sequence). This CDR3 region has 13 residues. The CDR3 reads CASSLGAGYEQYF. CDR3 coding DNA: TGTGCCAGCAGCTTAGGTGCGGGATACGAGCAGTACTTC. Full variable domain (missing parts from reference TRBV13 and TRBJ2-7): AAGVIQSPRHLIKEKRETATLKCYPIPRHDTVYWYQQGPGQDPQFLISFYEKMQSDKGSIPDRFSAQQFSDYHSELNMSSLELGDSALYFCASSLGAGYEQYFGPGTRLTVT.

This clone was observed a single time. This chain links TRBV2 with TRBJ1-2, with 7 bases fitting TRBD1. The CDR3 totals 14 residues. The germline CDR1 and CDR2 sequences are SNHLY and FYNNEI. V lost 5 bases, J lost 8 bases, and 11 bases stayed unmatched. In DNA form, the CDR3 reads TGTGCCAGCAGTCCGGGACAGAGGGCTGAGGGCTACACCTTC. It yields the protein CASSPGQRAEGYTF.

The chain combines TRBV29-1 with TRBJ1-1; tentative D call: TRBD1 (5 bases). The V gene's germline CDR1 is SQVTM and CDR2 ANQGSEA. The CDR3 is made up of 11 amino acids. Trimming pared 5 bases from V and 7 bases from J, leaving 11 bases between. The CDR3 nucleotides are TGCAGCGTTAATAGACAGCTTGAAGCTTTCTTT. Translating gives CSVNRQLEAFF.

Concerning this clone: The junction departs from germline at one end; a sequencing error may be responsible. The V call is TRBV6-5, the J call TRBJ1-6, with D perhaps matching TRBD1 (6 bases). CDR3 length: 15 residues. In germline, CDR1 is MNHEY, CDR2 SVGAGI. In DNA form, the CDR3 reads TGTGTCAGCAGCCGACAGGTCTCCTATAATTCACCCCTCCACTTT. This codes for CVSSRQVSYNSPLHF.

The rearrangement links TRBV6-1 to TRBJ2-1, with 7 bases identical to TRBD2. The V gene's germline CDR1 is MNHNS and CDR2 SASEGT. V lost 3 bases to trimming and J lost 0 bases; unmatched junction nucleotides: 2. CDR3 length equals 15 residues. CDR3 bases: TGTGCCAGCAGTGATGGGGGGGTCTCCTACAATGAGCAGTTCTTC. It translates to CASSDGGVSYNEQFF.

Of note for this clone: One end of the junction fails to match germline, which may point to a read error. The chain joins TRBV15 to TRBJ2-1; 10 nucleotides line up with TRBD2. This CDR3 has 15 residues. CDR1 LNHNV and CDR2 YYDKDF come from the germline V gene (reference sequence). The CDR3, as DNA: TGTGCCACCAGAAGAGCGGGGGGGCATAGGAATGAGCAGTTCTTC. As protein: CATRRAGGHRNEQFF.

This chain joins TRBV11-1 and TRBJ2-5, with D perhaps matching TRBD2 (5 bases). The CDR3 covers 13 residues. The germline V gene encodes CDR1 SGHAT and CDR2 FQDESV (reference sequence). The V gene lost 5 bases and the J gene lost 3 bases, with 10 bases spanning the gap. The chain's CDR3 is CASSVGEKETQYF. The CDR3 DNA reads as TGTGCCAGCAGCGTCGGGGAGAAAGAGACCCAGTACTTC.

The V gene is TRBV7-6, the J gene TRBJ2-7; possibly TRBD1 for D (5 bases). The V and J ends lost 4 bases and 7 bases respectively, with 20 bases between them. Per germline, CDR1 SGHVS and CDR2 FNYEAQ. The CDR3 loop spans 15 amino acids. CDR3 sequence (DNA): TGTGCCAGCAGCTCACAGGCCCAACTTTGGTATGAGCAGTACTTC. This codes for CASSSQAQLWYEQYF.